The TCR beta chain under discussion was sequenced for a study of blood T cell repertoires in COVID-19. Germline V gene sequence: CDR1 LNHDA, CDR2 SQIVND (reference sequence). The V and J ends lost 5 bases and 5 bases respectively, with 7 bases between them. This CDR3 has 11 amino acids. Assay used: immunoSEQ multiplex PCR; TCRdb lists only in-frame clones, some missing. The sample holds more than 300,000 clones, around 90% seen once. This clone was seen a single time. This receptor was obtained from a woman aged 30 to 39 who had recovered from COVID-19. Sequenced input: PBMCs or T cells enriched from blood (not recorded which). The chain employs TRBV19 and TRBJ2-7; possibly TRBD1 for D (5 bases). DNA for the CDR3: TGTGCCAGTAGTGCCAGGGACGAGCAGTACTTC. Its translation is CASSARDEQYF. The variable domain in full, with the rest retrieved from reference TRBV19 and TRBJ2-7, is DGGITQSPKYLFRKEGQNVTLSCEQNLNHDAMYWYRQDPGQGLRLIYYSQIVNDFQKGDIAEGYSVSREKKESFPLTVTSAQKNPTAFYLCASSARDEQYFGPGTRLTVT.